Detailed here is one TCR beta chain. This sample stems from a study of control samples from healthy donors and cancer patients. The data were produced by immunoSEQ multiplex PCR, yet TCRdb's version contains in-frame clones alone and is incomplete. This table holds 120,000 or so clones, around 90% found once. Sequenced input: blood. This sequence was found in a man between 18 and 29 years old in good health.

DNA for the CDR3: TGCGCCAGCTCTTCTGCGGACAGGACTTACGAGCAGTACTTC. Its translation: CASSSADRTYEQYF. The chain uses TRBV5-1 and TRBJ2-7, with 7 bases lining up with TRBD1. The germline V gene encodes CDR1 SGHRS and CDR2 YFSETQ. The J segment lost 4 bases and the V segment lost 7 bases, leaving 11 bases of the junction unmatched. The CDR3 consists of 14 residues.